Listed below are T cell receptor beta chains from one sample, sequenced in a study of tumor-infiltrating lymphocytes in localized non-small cell lung cancer. Sequencing used immunoSEQ multiplex PCR; TCRdb keeps in-frame clones, though not all of them. Of 12,000 or so clones listed, more than 75% are singletons. What was sequenced was uninvolved lung tissue not adjacent to the tumor. The receptors originated from a human donor with non-small cell lung cancer. CDR3s include the opening cysteine and the closing phenylalanine or tryptophan.

TRBV5-1	TRBJ2-7	15	CASSLYTAGDYEQYF
TRBV28	TRBJ1-1	12	CASSFRYGEAFF
TRBV4-2	TRBJ2-5	14	CASSQRRGWETQYF
TRBV4-2	TRBJ1-4	16	CASSQAFTATNEKLFF
TRBV5-1	TRBJ1-1	14	CASSLGHLNTEAFF
TRBV5-1	TRBJ2-5	15	CASSLSIGSQETQYF
TRBV6-6	TRBJ1-1	14	CASSVGGLNTEAFF
TRBV30	TRBJ2-7	15	CAWNSGKGRSYEQYF
TRBV6-1	TRBJ2-3	12	CASSPTGDTQYF
TRBV7-2	TRBJ2-1	13	CASSLAGRARKFF
TRBV28	TRBJ2-6	16	CASSSLEGRRFNVLTF
TRBV2	TRBJ1-4	14	CASRERSTNEKLFF
TRBV30	TRBJ2-7	15	CAWSYGLAGSYEQYF
TRBV30	TRBJ1-6	17	CAWSVKWAGDYNSPLHF
TRBV2	TRBJ2-1	19	CASRRGQPQIRATRNEQFF